A single TCR beta chain is shown here with its context. Its target is not known. This sample was included in a study of cytomegalovirus exposure and HLA in healthy donors. Across the study: From 190 million or so T cells, an earlier analysis saw approximately 110 million unique TCR beta sequences. Study findings and constraints: TCR beta chain V- and J-gene trimming was linked, in a later analysis, to a missense variant in DCLRE1C. According to an earlier analysis, most TCR beta V segments yielded productive rearrangements about 87% or about 30% of the time. In vitro confirmation showed a few CMV-associated chains to be CMV antigen specific.

The PCR ran on 60 Vbeta and 13 Jbeta primers. TCRdb's table, derived via immunoSEQ multiplex PCR, lists solely in-frame clones and lacks some. The table shows roughly 160,000 clones, with approximately 83% occurring only once. Trimming stripped 4 bases from V and 14 bases from J, with 16 bases between. In germline, CDR1 is SGHNT, CDR2 YYREEE (reference sequence). The CDR3 extends over 13 amino acids. This receptor was identified in a man younger than 35 in good health and CMV-seropositive. The V and J genes are TRBV5-4 and TRBJ1-6, with D possibly matching TRBD1 (5 bases). The sample comprised PBMCs. CDR3 sequence (DNA): TGTGCCAGCAGCGGGCGGGGGAAGATCACCCTCCACTTT. The encoded protein is CASSGRGKITLHF.